Listed below are T cell receptor beta chains from one sample, sequenced in a study of beta chain features in type 1 diabetes. This table comes from immunoSEQ multiplex PCR, and its TCRdb copy is limited to in-frame clones, with some not included. The table has about 53,000 clones, approximately 52% seen once. The specimen sequenced was Tregs from blood. The receptors derive from a woman between 40 and 50 years old with type 1 diabetes. CDR3s include the opening cysteine and the closing phenylalanine or tryptophan. The D gene is left open where the match is weak. Clone size is not always given. Where it is, it says once, few, many or a class for expanded clones.

J gene: TRBJ1-2
clone size: NA
V gene: TRBV14
D gene: TRBD1
CDR3 protein: CASSRPGTGEVGYGYTF
CDR3 DNA: TGTGCCAGCAGCCGTCCCGGGACAGGGGAAGTGGGGTATGGCTACACCTTC

J gene: TRBJ2-7
clone size: NA
V gene: TRBV7-2
D gene: TRBD1
CDR3 protein: CASSFNRGLGEQYF
CDR3 DNA: TGTGCCAGCAGCTTTAACAGGGGGCTGGGGGAGCAGTACTTC

J gene: TRBJ2-1
clone size: NA
V gene: TRBV7-2
D gene: TRBD1
CDR3 protein: CASSLPDRVGNEQFF
CDR3 DNA: TGTGCCAGCAGCTTACCGGACAGGGTTGGAAATGAGCAGTTCTTC

J gene: TRBJ2-1
clone size: NA
V gene: TRBV7-9
D gene: NA
CDR3 protein: CASSLEVAQFF
CDR3 DNA: TGTGCCAGCAGCTTAGAAGTAGCGCAGTTCTTC

J gene: TRBJ2-1
clone size: NA
V gene: TRBV27
D gene: TRBD2
CDR3 protein: CASSLWASGRDSYNEQFF
CDR3 DNA: TGTGCCAGCAGTTTATGGGCTAGCGGGAGGGACTCCTACAATGAGCAGTTCTTC

J gene: TRBJ1-1
clone size: few
V gene: TRBV30
D gene: NA
CDR3 protein: CAWSVHLNTEAFF
CDR3 DNA: TGTGCCTGGAGTGTCCACTTGAACACTGAAGCTTTCTTT

J gene: TRBJ2-2
clone size: NA
V gene: TRBV9
D gene: NA
CDR3 protein: CASSVAPNTGELFF
CDR3 DNA: TGTGCCAGCAGCGTAGCTCCGAACACCGGGGAGCTGTTTTTT

J gene: TRBJ1-2
clone size: once
V gene: TRBV28
D gene: NA
CDR3 protein: CASSSTGEQHGYTF
CDR3 DNA: TGTGCCAGCAGTTCCACAGGCGAGCAGCATGGCTACACCTTC

J gene: TRBJ2-2
clone size: NA
V gene: TRBV9
D gene: NA
CDR3 protein: CASSVEEGGTGELFF
CDR3 DNA: TGTGCCAGCAGCGTAGAGGAAGGAGGGACCGGGGAGCTGTTTTTT

J gene: TRBJ1-5
clone size: NA
V gene: TRBV18
D gene: NA
CDR3 protein: CASSPSNQPQHF
CDR3 DNA: TGTGCCAGCTCCCCCTCCAATCAGCCCCAGCATTTT

J gene: TRBJ2-1
clone size: few
V gene: TRBV5-1
D gene: TRBD2
CDR3 protein: CASQTSGGSYNEQFF
CDR3 DNA: TGCGCCAGCCAGACTAGCGGGGGGTCCTACAATGAGCAGTTCTTC

J gene: TRBJ1-1
clone size: NA
V gene: TRBV27
D gene: TRBD1
CDR3 protein: CASSSYRGNTEAFF
CDR3 DNA: TGTGCCAGCAGTTCATACAGGGGGAACACTGAAGCTTTCTTT

J gene: TRBJ1-1
clone size: NA
V gene: TRBV6-4
D gene: NA
CDR3 protein: CASSEASGTEAFF
CDR3 DNA: TGTGCCAGCAGTGAGGCCTCGGGGACTGAAGCTTTCTTT